This entry lists 26 T cell receptor beta chains sequenced from one sample in a study of blood T cells in healthy people across ages. It was with a sample-barcoded 5' primer and a J-beta primer mix that a second PCR of roughly 6 to 12 cycles was run. TCRdb re-called the 5' RACE reads through MiXCR, storing one row per CDR3 protein. The repertoire holds about 1.1 million distinct CDR3 sequences, roughly two fifths seen once, with over 10% in the top ten. Sequencing was done on a sample of blood. All receptors derive from a man between 18 and 35 years old in good health.

The CDR3 here is CASSQLTGAPGELFF. The CDR3 region has the DNA TGCGCCAGCAGCCAGCTGACAGGCGCACCCGGGGAGCTGTTTTTT. The genes are TRBV4-3 and TRBJ2-2, with a possible D match to TRBD1 (6 bases). This CDR3 has 15 amino acids. Germline V CDR1 and CDR2: LGHNA, YSLEER. V shed 3 bases and J shed 6 bases, with 14 bases lying between them.

In this sample, this clonotype turned up a few times. CDR3 DNA sequence: TGTGCCAGCAGTCGACAGGCCTCGCAAGAGACCCAGTACTTC. Its protein product is CASSRQASQETQYF. The J gene is TRBJ2-5, the V gene TRBV21-1; the D segment call TRBD1 is taken from the table without a DNA check. TRBV21-1 is shown as a pseudogene. The CDR3 is 14 residues long.

This clonotype was seen more than once but under ten times. This chain links TRBV11-1 with TRBJ2-1; D gene uncertain. V lost 1 base and J lost 2, with 12 bases in between. Germline-derived CDR1 and CDR2 are SGHAT and FQDESV (reference sequence). The CDR3 totals 16 residues. CDR3 amino acids: CASSLETAGTYNEQFF. The CDR3 nucleotides are TGTGCCAGCAGCTTAGAGACGGCAGGTACCTACAATGAGCAGTTCTTC. Supplemented by reference TRBV11-1 and TRBJ2-1, the full variable domain reads EAEVAQSPRYKITEKSQAVAFWCDPISGHATLYWYRQILGQGPELLVQFQDESVVDDSQLPKDRFSAERLKGVDSTLKIQPAELGDSAMYLCASSLETAGTYNEQFFGPGTRLTVL.

This chain uses TRBV12-3 or TRBV12-4 with TRBJ2-2; D may be TRBD2 (5 bases). The CDR3 is 12 residues long. V was cut by 7 bases and J by 9 bases, with 12 bases left in between. The CDR3 coding sequence is TGTGCCAGCACCGGACTCCCCCGGGAGCTGTTTTTT. This sequence encodes CASTGLPRELFF.

The chain recombines TRBV9 with TRBJ2-3; D possibly matches TRBD1 or TRBD2 (5 bases each). V was clipped by 3 bases and J by 6 bases, with 8 bases between them. The CDR3 has 12 amino acids. Per the germline V gene, CDR1 is SGDLS and CDR2 is YYNGEE. The CDR3 nucleotides read TGTGCCAGCAGCGGAGGGGATGATACGCAGTATTTT. Encoded protein: CASSGGDDTQYF.

The V gene is TRBV27, the J gene TRBJ1-1; no reliable D call. This CDR3 has 17 amino acids. Per germline, CDR1 MNHEY and CDR2 SMNVEV (reference sequence). Trimming pared 2 bases from V and 0 bases from J, leaving 16 bases between. Here the CDR3 reads CASSLPLGRPMNTEAFF. Written as DNA, the CDR3 is TGTGCCAGCAGTTTACCGTTGGGCCGACCCATGAACACTGAAGCTTTCTTT.

The genes are TRBV7-9 and TRBJ1-1, with a possible D match to TRBD1 (6 bases). Germline V gives CDR1 SEHNR, CDR2 FQNEAQ (reference sequence). Between the trimmed V and J ends, which lost 5 bases and 3 bases, there was a span of 16 bases. The CDR3 length is 15 residues. CDR3 coding DNA: TGTGCCAGCAGCCCTCACAGGGCGGGGGACACTGAAGCTTTCTTT. This encodes CASSPHRAGDTEAFF.

This clonotype was seen repeatedly, ten times or more. V usage is TRBV20-1 and J usage is TRBJ2-5, with D unresolved. Trimming left V 5 bases short and J 0 bases short, with 4 bases between. CDR1 DFQATT and CDR2 SNEGSKA come from the germline V gene (reference sequence). The CDR3 consists of 11 residues. The CDR3 sequence: CSAPNQETQYF. CDR3 in DNA: TGCAGTGCTCCGAACCAAGAGACCCAGTACTTC.

J is TRBJ1-4 and V is TRBV6-5, with D maybe TRBD1 (6 bases). V was pared by 5 bases and J by 6 bases, with 16 bases between. Germline V gene lookup returns CDR1 MNHEY and CDR2 SVGAGI. The CDR3 spans 15 residues. DNA for the CDR3: TGTGCCAGCAGTGAAATAGGGGGGGCCGATGAAAAACTGTTTTTT. Translating it yields CASSEIGGADEKLFF.

The J gene is TRBJ2-1, the V gene TRBV4-2; TRBD2 matches at 15 bases. CDR3 length equals 17 residues. J was trimmed by 7 bases and V by 1 base; bases with no gene match: 5. Germline V gene data show CDR1 as LGHNA and CDR2 as YNFKEQ. CDR3 region: CASSQGTSGGVGNEQFF. In nucleotides, the CDR3 is TGTGCCAGCAGCCAAGGGACTAGCGGGGGGGTTGGAAATGAGCAGTTCTTC.

This clonotype was counted between two and nine times. The gene calls are TRBV4-3 and TRBJ1-4; TRBD1 agrees at 7 bases. Germline CDR1 reads LGHNA; CDR2 reads YSLEER. The CDR3 loop spans 16 amino acids. With V trimmed by 0 bases and J by 8 bases, 9 bases remained unmatched. CDR3 in DNA: TGCGCCAGCAGCCAAGAACAAGGACAGGACGGCGAAAAACTGTTTTTT. The encoded protein is CASSQEQGQDGEKLFF.

This clonotype has ten or more counts. The J gene is TRBJ2-1, the V gene TRBV4-1; D ambiguous. Trimming left V 0 bases short and J 3 bases short, with 12 bases between. Germline loops: CDR1 MGHRA, CDR2 YSYEKL. The CDR3 consists of 16 residues. The CDR3: CASSQEGQPLYNEQFF. The DNA for the CDR3 is TGCGCCAGCAGCCAAGAGGGCCAGCCCCTCTACAATGAGCAGTTCTTC.

This clonotype was recorded a few times. V is TRBV7-3 and J is TRBJ2-1; 8 bases match TRBD2. Germline lookup yields CDR1 SGHTA and CDR2 FQGTGA. V lost 5 bases, J lost 0 bases, and 6 bases stayed unmatched. The CDR3 sequence is 16 residues long. Here the CDR3 DNA reads TGTGCCAGCAGCATGACCGGGACTAGCTCCTACAATGAGCAGTTCTTC. Amino acid sequence: CASSMTGTSSYNEQFF.

This clonotype was picked up a small number of times. The chain combines TRBV20-1 with TRBJ1-5, with D unclear. The length of the CDR3 is 13 residues. V was trimmed by 6 bases and J by 3 bases, leaving 12 bases between them. Germline V lookup: CDR1 DFQATT, CDR2 SNEGSKA (reference sequence). CDR3 sequence reads: CSAGGLINQPQHF. The CDR3 nucleotides are TGCAGTGCCGGCGGCCTAATCAATCAGCCCCAGCATTTT.

Worth noting for this clonotype: The junction differs from germline at one of its ends, possibly a read error. The V call is TRBV27, the J call TRBJ2-3; TRBD1 agrees at 12 bases. The CDR3 sequence is 16 residues long. Germline V gene data show CDR1 as MNHEY and CDR2 as SMNVEV (reference sequence). Here the CDR3 DNA reads TGTGCCAGCAGGCTGGGACAGGGGGCAGTTAGAGATACGCAGTGTTTT. It yields the protein CASRLGQGAVRDTQCF.

This clonotype was recorded a few times. The V call is TRBV12-5, the J call TRBJ1-5, with a possible D match to TRBD1 (5 bases). There are 15 residues in the CDR3. The V end lost 0 bases, the J end lost 2 bases, and 8 bases lay between the germline ends. Germline V CDR1 and CDR2: LGHNT, FRNRAP. The CDR3: CASGLVGGGNQPQHF. CDR3 nucleotide sequence: TGTGCTAGTGGTTTGGTCGGGGGAGGCAATCAGCCCCAGCATTTT.

The J gene is TRBJ1-1, the V gene TRBV6-2 or TRBV6-3, with 7 bases matching TRBD1. In germline, CDR1 is MNHEY, CDR2 SVGEGT. The CDR3 covers 16 residues. Germline trimming cut 5 bases from V and 1 base from J; bases unmatched to any gene: 10. The CDR3 region has the DNA TGTGCCAGCAGTCCGGCCCGACAGGGAGGGAACACTGAAGCTTTCTTT. This encodes CASSPARQGGNTEAFF.

V gene TRBV6-2 or TRBV6-3 combines with J gene TRBJ2-7; 7 bases agree with TRBD1. CDR3 length: 13 residues. Germline V CDR1 and CDR2: MNHEY, SVGEGT. Unmatched junction bases numbered 5, after V lost 5 bases and J lost 4 bases. CDR3 loop: CASSPDRPYEQYF. CDR3 DNA: TGTGCCAGCAGTCCGGACAGGCCTTACGAGCAGTACTTC.

The chain couples TRBV4-2 to TRBJ1-6, with no clear D. The V gene lost 4 bases and the J gene lost 0 bases, with 13 bases spanning the gap. Germline values: CDR1 LGHNA, CDR2 YNFKEQ. There are 17 residues in the CDR3. As DNA, the CDR3 is TGTGCCAGCAGCCTTCAGTCGCGGAGCTCCTATAATTCACCCCTCCACTTT. Amino acid sequence: CASSLQSRSSYNSPLHF.

On this clonotype itself: One junction end disagrees with the germline gene, perhaps due to a read error. The rearrangement joins TRBV10-3 to TRBJ2-5; 7 bases align to TRBD1. CDR3 length: 14 residues. Germline V CDR1 and CDR2: ENHRY, SYGVKD. As DNA, the CDR3 is TGTGCCACCAGTGACGGGACAGATGGAGAGACCCAGTACTTC. It codes for CATSDGTDGETQYF.

In its sample, this clonotype was seen a few times. The rearrangement links TRBV7-2 to TRBJ2-2; 8 nucleotides match TRBD1. The CDR3 contains 18 residues. After removal of 2 bases from V and 2 bases from J, the junction contained 10 bases not matched to a gene. Germline V lookup: CDR1 SGHTA, CDR2 FQGNSA. CDR3 DNA sequence: TGTGCCAGCAGCTTACCTCGCCGGACAGGGCATAACACCGGGGAGCTGTTTTTT. Its translation: CASSLPRRTGHNTGELFF.

The rearrangement links TRBV10-3 to TRBJ1-1, with D uncertain. V was cut by 4 bases and J by 1 base, with 10 bases left in between. The CDR3 is 14 residues long. Germline V gene sequence: CDR1 ENHRY, CDR2 SYGVKD. The CDR3 DNA reads as TGTGCCATCAGTGGAGCAGTCTCGAACACTGAAGCTTTCTTT. Protein sequence: CAISGAVSNTEAFF.

This sequence joins TRBV2 and TRBJ1-6, with 8 nucleotides matching TRBD1. Germline lookup yields CDR1 SNHLY and CDR2 FYNNEI. V lost 7 bases and J lost 13; bases outside the gene matches: 9. The CDR3 sequence is 13 residues long. The CDR3 bases are TGTGCCAGCAATGGACAGGGCGGTAGGCCCCTCCACTTT. It is translated as CASNGQGGRPLHF.

The rearrangement uses TRBV20-1 and TRBJ2-5, with 9 bases aligning to TRBD2. Germline V CDR1 and CDR2: DFQATT, SNEGSKA (reference sequence). The CDR3 is 14 residues long. Trimming cost V 3 bases and J 5 bases; bases outside gene matches: 7. The CDR3 nucleotides read TGCAGTGCTAGCCTACGCAGCGGGGGGGAGACCCAGTACTTC. Residues: CSASLRSGGETQYF.

This clonotype was recorded only once. This rearrangement joins TRBV29-1 to TRBJ2-2; D could derive from TRBD1 or TRBD2 (5 bases each). Germline assignment: CDR1 SQVTM and CDR2 ANQGSEA. The CDR3 is 12 residues long. V lost 4 bases and J lost 6, with 9 bases in between. The CDR3 spells CSVGRGAGELFF. The CDR3 DNA sequence: TGCAGCGTTGGGCGAGGGGCCGGGGAGCTGTTTTTT.

V and J are TRBV6-6 and TRBJ2-3; D is unresolved. Per the germline V gene, CDR1 is MNHNY and CDR2 is SVGAGI (reference sequence). The CDR3 extends over 16 amino acids. The germline V and J ends were trimmed by 0 bases and 3 bases, with 13 bases remaining between them. The CDR3 coding sequence is TGTGCCAGCAGTTACTCAAGGGAAATCAGGACAGATACGCAGTATTTT. This encodes CASSYSREIRTDTQYF.